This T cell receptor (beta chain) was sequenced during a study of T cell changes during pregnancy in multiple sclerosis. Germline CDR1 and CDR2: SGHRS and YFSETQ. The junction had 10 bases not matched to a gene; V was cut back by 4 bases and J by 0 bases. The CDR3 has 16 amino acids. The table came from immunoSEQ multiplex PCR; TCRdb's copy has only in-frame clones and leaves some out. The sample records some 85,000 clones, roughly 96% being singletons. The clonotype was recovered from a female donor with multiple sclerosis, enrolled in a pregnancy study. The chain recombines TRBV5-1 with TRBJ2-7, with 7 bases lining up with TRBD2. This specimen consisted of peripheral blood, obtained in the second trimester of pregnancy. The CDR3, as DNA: TGCGCCAGCAGCGCCCGAGCGGCTAGCGGCTCCTACGAGCAGTACTTC. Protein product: CASSARAASGSYEQYF.